The next 25 T cell receptor beta chains were all read from a single sample in a study of control samples from healthy donors and cancer patients. The assay was immunoSEQ multiplex PCR, and TCRdb's table has in-frame clones only and misses some. Of about 410,000 clones listed, around 90% are singletons. Sequencing used PBMCs. The receptor set was obtained from a man aged 40-55 years with head and neck cancer.

This sequence joins TRBV30 and TRBJ1-5; no clear D. The CDR3 runs 16 residues. The germline V gene has CDR1 GTSNPN and CDR2 SVGIG (reference sequence). Trimming removed 0 bases from V and 6 bases from J, with 18 bases in between. The CDR3 reads CAWSVPGPTSGQPQHF. The DNA of the CDR3 is TGTGCCTGGAGTGTACCCGGGCCCACCTCCGGTCAGCCCCAGCATTTT.

The chain is built from TRBV19 and TRBJ1-2; D remains unclear. This CDR3 is built from 12 residues. Germline lookup yields CDR1 LNHDA and CDR2 SQIVND (reference sequence). The V and J ends lost 9 bases and 4 bases respectively, with 12 bases between them. DNA of the CDR3: TGTGCCAGCTCGGAGGGCGGCTATGGCTACACCTTC. Its protein product is CASSEGGYGYTF.

The chain joins TRBV7-9 to TRBJ2-1; D perhaps matches TRBD1 (6 bases). Germline V CDR1 and CDR2: SEHNR, FQNEAQ (reference sequence). Trimming took 3 bases from V and 3 from J, leaving 12 bases between them. The CDR3 is 15 residues long. CDR3 nucleotides: TGTGCCAGCAGCTTCATGGACAGACTCTACAATGAGCAGTTCTTC. This encodes CASSFMDRLYNEQFF.

The chain carries TRBV6-1 and TRBJ1-1; D gene uncertain. The CDR3 spans 15 residues. The germline V and J ends were trimmed by 1 base and 6 bases, with 15 bases remaining between them. CDR1 and CDR2 from the germline V gene are MNHNS and SASEGT. Here the CDR3 DNA reads TGTGCCAGCAGTGAAGGAATACAGCCGAGGGCTGAAGCTTTCTTT. Its protein is CASSEGIQPRAEAFF.

The chain couples TRBV11-3 to TRBJ2-1; a possible D gene is TRBD2 (5 bases). Looked up from germline, CDR1 is SGHNT and CDR2 is YENEEA. This CDR3 has 13 residues. V shed 3 bases and J shed 9 bases, with 12 bases lying between them. This chain's CDR3 is CASSFRAGGEQFF. Written as DNA, the CDR3 is TGTGCCAGCAGCTTCCGCGCAGGAGGTGAGCAGTTCTTC.

This clone occurred once. The chain has TRBV29-1 and TRBJ2-1; D call uncertain. The CDR3 runs to 12 residues. Per the germline V gene, CDR1 is SQVTM and CDR2 is ANQGSEA. V lost 2 bases, J lost 5 bases, and 7 bases lay in between. The CDR3 is CSVEFPHNEQFF. As DNA, the CDR3 is TGCAGCGTTGAATTCCCGCACAATGAGCAGTTCTTC.

This sequence joins TRBV3-1 (or the pseudogene TRBV3-2) and TRBJ1-2; possible D gene TRBD1, 5 bases. From germline, CDR1 is LGHDT and CDR2 YNNKEL (reference sequence). This CDR3 is built from 16 residues. V was clipped by 3 bases and J by 3 bases, with 17 bases between them. CDR3 sequence reads: CASSQRGSLRDYGYTF. CDR3 DNA sequence: TGTGCCAGCAGCCAGAGGGGTTCTCTTCGGGACTATGGCTACACCTTC.

In this sample, this clone turned up once. The chain carries TRBV4-2 and TRBJ2-2, with D perhaps matching TRBD2 (6 bases). The CDR3 runs to 18 residues. Germline V gene lookup returns CDR1 LGHNA and CDR2 YNFKEQ. The V gene lost 1 base and the J gene lost 4 bases, with 19 bases spanning the gap. In DNA form, the CDR3 reads TGTGCCAGCAGCCAAGCACCCCCGTCCCAGGGAGGCACCGGGGAGCTGTTTTTT. It translates to CASSQAPPSQGGTGELFF.

The V call is TRBV5-1, the J call TRBJ2-1; the D gene is possibly TRBD1 (5 bases). The CDR3 runs 15 residues. Germline assignment: CDR1 SGHRS and CDR2 YFSETQ. The V end lost 4 bases, the J end lost 5 bases, and 16 bases lay between the germline ends. The CDR3 loop reads CASSQGGRANNEQFF. Written as DNA, the CDR3 is TGCGCCAGCAGCCAGGGTGGCAGGGCTAACAATGAGCAGTTCTTC.

The chain carries TRBV6-2 or TRBV6-3 and TRBJ1-1; 8 nucleotides agree with TRBD1. This CDR3 is built from 16 residues. The J segment lost 4 bases and the V segment lost 4 bases, leaving 11 bases of the junction unmatched. Per the germline V gene, CDR1 is MNHEY and CDR2 is SVGEGT. The CDR3: CASSFPPTGEATEAFF. Here the CDR3 DNA reads TGTGCCAGCAGTTTTCCCCCGACAGGGGAGGCCACTGAAGCTTTCTTT.

CDR3 DNA sequence: TGTGCCACCAGTGATTCGCGACAGGGCCAAGAGACCCAGTACTTC. This codes for CATSDSRQGQETQYF. The rearrangement joins TRBV24-1 to TRBJ2-5; 7 bases line up with TRBD1. V shed 2 bases, J shed 1 base, and the junction held 3 bases outside the gene matches. The germline V gene has CDR1 KGHDR and CDR2 SFDVKD. The CDR3 totals 15 residues.

The rearrangement uses TRBV30 and TRBJ1-3, with 8 bases matching TRBD1. Germline loops: CDR1 GTSNPN, CDR2 SVGIG (reference sequence). V shed 3 bases, J shed 3 bases, and the junction held 10 bases outside the gene matches. CDR3 length equals 16 residues. The CDR3 reads CAWSRQTGEIGNTIYF. The CDR3 region has the DNA TGTGCCTGGAGCCGGCAGACAGGGGAGATTGGAAACACCATATATTTT. Drawing the rest from reference TRBV30 and TRBJ1-3, the complete variable domain is SQTIHQWPATLVQPVGSPLSLECTVEGTSNPNLYWYRQAAGRGLQLLFYSVGIGQISSEVPQNLSASRPQDRQFILSSKKLLLSDSGFYLCAWSRQTGEIGNTIYFGEGSWLTVV.

The rearrangement links TRBV28 to TRBJ1-3, with a possible D match to TRBD1 (6 bases). Germline CDR1 MDHEN, CDR2 SYDVKM. This CDR3 comprises 17 residues. With 9 bases removed from V and 0 bases from J, the gap between germline ends came to 21 bases. CDR3 sequence: CASTPGQSIYSGNTIYF. The CDR3 nucleotides read TGTGCCAGTACGCCTGGACAGTCAATTTACTCTGGAAACACCATATATTTT.

This chain links TRBV30 with TRBJ1-2; 8 bases map to TRBD1. Trimming cost V 3 bases and J 3 bases; bases outside gene matches: 3. Germline assignment: CDR1 GTSNPN and CDR2 SVGIG (reference sequence). The CDR3 loop spans 13 amino acids. CDR3 residues: CAWSPGQDYGYTF. CDR3 nucleotide sequence: TGTGCCTGGAGCCCGGGACAGGACTATGGCTACACCTTC. Supplemented by reference TRBV30 and TRBJ1-2, the full variable domain reads SQTIHQWPATLVQPVGSPLSLECTVEGTSNPNLYWYRQAAGRGLQLLFYSVGIGQISSEVPQNLSASRPQDRQFILSSKKLLLSDSGFYLCAWSPGQDYGYTFGSGTRLTVV.

V gene TRBV7-9 combines with J gene TRBJ2-6; 7 nucleotides align to TRBD1. This CDR3 is 18 amino acids long. Germline CDR1 is SEHNR and CDR2 is FQNEAQ (reference sequence). After removal of 2 bases from V and 2 bases from J, the junction contained 9 bases not matched to a gene. DNA of the CDR3: TGTGCCAGCAGCTTACCTGCGTCCGACAGGGCTGGGGCCAACGTCCTGACTTTC. Its translation: CASSLPASDRAGANVLTF.

The CDR3: CASSVRGSGSGNTIYF. In DNA, the CDR3 is TGTGCCAGCAGCGTACGGGGGTCAGGATCTGGAAACACCATATATTTT. The V call is TRBV11-2, the J call TRBJ1-3; TRBD1 is a possible D gene (5 bases). With 5 bases removed from V and 1 base from J, the gap between germline ends came to 15 bases. The CDR3 extends over 16 amino acids. Germline values: CDR1 SGHAT, CDR2 FQNNGV.

V and J are TRBV3-1 (or the pseudogene TRBV3-2) and TRBJ1-4; 8 bases map to TRBD1. This CDR3 is built from 13 residues. With 4 bases clipped from V and 5 bases from J, the junction kept 0 bases outside the gene matches. Germline CDR1 LGHDT, CDR2 YNNKEL (reference sequence). CDR3 loop: CASSRDRNEKLFF. For the CDR3, the DNA is TGTGCCAGCAGCCGGGACAGGAATGAAAAACTGTTTTTT.

Only one count was recorded for this clone. V and J are TRBV3-1 (or the pseudogene TRBV3-2) and TRBJ2-7; perhaps D is TRBD1 or TRBD2 (5 bases each). This CDR3 comprises 16 residues. The germline V gene has CDR1 LGHDT and CDR2 YNNKEL (reference sequence). V lost 3 bases and J lost 3, with 18 bases in between. The CDR3 sequence: CASSHDGQLGGYEQYF. In DNA, the CDR3 is TGTGCCAGCAGCCACGATGGACAACTAGGTGGCTACGAGCAGTACTTC.

This chain's CDR3 is CASSYFGGGETQYF. The CDR3 bases are TGTGCCAGCAGCTACTTCGGGGGCGGGGAGACCCAGTACTTC. The chain has TRBV7-2 and TRBJ2-5; either TRBD1 or TRBD2 may fit D (6 bases each). The germline V and J ends were trimmed by 4 bases and 5 bases, with 14 bases remaining between them. Germline assignment: CDR1 SGHTA and CDR2 FQGNSA. This CDR3 has 14 residues.

The chain combines TRBV15 with TRBJ2-5; D is perhaps TRBD1 (6 bases). V gave up 0 bases and J gave up 1 base, with 9 bases separating them. Germline V lookup: CDR1 LNHNV, CDR2 YYDKDF (reference sequence). This CDR3 region has 15 residues. The CDR3 DNA reads as TGTGCCACCAGCAGAGACGGACAGTTCCAAGAGACCCAGTACTTC. Protein product: CATSRDGQFQETQYF. Drawing the rest from reference TRBV15 and TRBJ2-5, the complete variable domain is DAMVIQNPRYQVTQFGKPVTLSCSQTLNHNVMYWYQQKSSQAPKLLFHYYDKDFNNEADTPDNFQSRRPNTSFCFLDIRSPGLGDTAMYLCATSRDGQFQETQYFGPGTRLLVL.

In this sample, this clone turned up a few times. The chain carries TRBV28 and TRBJ1-2; D is undetermined. The CDR3 spans 14 residues. The germline gives CDR1 MDHEN, CDR2 SYDVKM. The V gene lost 6 bases and the J gene lost 2 bases, with 13 bases spanning the gap. CDR3 in amino acids: CASRLLVGNYGYTF. CDR3 DNA: TGTGCCAGCAGGCTCCTAGTAGGAAACTATGGCTACACCTTC.

The rearrangement uses TRBV2 and TRBJ2-7; D is ambiguous. The CDR3 spans 12 residues. The germline V gene encodes CDR1 SNHLY and CDR2 FYNNEI. V lost 2 bases to trimming and J lost 2 bases, with 4 bases between them. CDR3 DNA: TGTGCCAGCAGTGAAACAGCCTACGAGCAGTACTTC. This translates into CASSETAYEQYF.

In its sample, this clone was seen once. The CDR3: CASVQTSGAYNEQFF. In DNA form, the CDR3 reads TGTGCCAGCGTCCAGACTAGCGGGGCATACAATGAGCAGTTCTTC. The chain couples TRBV7-9 to TRBJ2-1; 11 nucleotides line up with TRBD2. Germline trimming cut 8 bases from V and 4 bases from J; bases unmatched to any gene: 7. The CDR3 contains 15 residues. Per germline, CDR1 SEHNR and CDR2 FQNEAQ (reference sequence).

The V call is TRBV4-3, the J call TRBJ2-1; tentatively, D is TRBD1 (5 bases). The germline CDR1 and CDR2 sequences are LGHNA and YSLEER. V shed 0 bases and J shed 2 bases, with 14 bases lying between them. CDR3 length: 17 residues. CDR3 sequence reads: CASSQDITGVTYNEQFF. The DNA of the CDR3 is TGCGCCAGCAGCCAAGATATCACAGGTGTCACCTACAATGAGCAGTTCTTC.

CDR3: CASSVAEGGSPLHF. CDR3 bases: TGTGCCAGCAGCGTAGCGGAGGGAGGTTCACCCCTCCACTTT. V and J are TRBV9 and TRBJ1-6; no definite D call. Germline lookup yields CDR1 SGDLS and CDR2 YYNGEE. The CDR3 loop spans 14 amino acids. V lost 0 bases and J lost 9, with 10 bases in between.